This T cell receptor beta chain is from a study of cytomegalovirus exposure and HLA in healthy donors. Remarks on this clone: The antigen is undetermined.

The study's findings and limits: Judged likely to be a sequencing artifact was a cluster of highly shared sequence variants. It was reportedly the case that the classifier diagnosed cytomegalovirus status with high specificity and sensitivity.

The germline CDR1 and CDR2 sequences are GTSNPN and SVGIG (reference sequence). This CDR3 region has 14 residues. Trimming took 2 bases from V and 4 from J, leaving 14 bases between them. PCR amplification relied on 60 Vbeta primers (plus 13 Jbeta primers). Sequenced by immunoSEQ multiplex PCR; TCRdb stores in-frame clones only, minus some. The table lists tens of thousands of clones, about 66% of them singletons, with 20% to 25% in the top ten. The sequencing sample was made of PBMCs. The TCR originated in a man aged 40-49 years in good health and CMV-seropositive. The V call is TRBV30, the J call TRBJ1-1; no clear D. As DNA, the CDR3 is TGTGCCTGGAGTCCCCCCTCCGTCGGCACTGAAGCTTTCTTT. Translating it yields CAWSPPSVGTEAFF.